This TCR beta chain was sequenced during a study of blood T cell repertoires in COVID-19. Looking at the study overall: The samples span acute and convalescent COVID-19 from the United States, Italy and Spain. T cells, B-cell-depleted T cells, or PBMCs provided the cDNA or gDNA that served as material.

Original handling: Estimated nucleated cell counts came from reference gene primer amplification. Clones were sequenced by immunoSEQ multiplex PCR, and TCRdb holds only the in-frame ones, with some missing. The DNA was the basis for D and trimming; V, J and clone size are from that table. The data contain approximately 160,000 clones, over 80% of them singletons. V lost 4 bases to trimming and J lost 0 bases, with 5 bases between them. Germline V lookup: CDR1 MNHEY, CDR2 SVGAGI. This CDR3 is built from 13 residues. The V gene is TRBV6-5, the J gene TRBJ2-3; D not resolved. The source of this sequence is an older man who had recovered from COVID-19. The sequencing sample was made of peripheral blood. This chain's CDR3 is CASSSISTDTQYF. The CDR3 DNA sequence: TGTGCCAGCAGTTCCATTAGCACAGATACGCAGTATTTT.